A selection of T cell receptor beta chains follows, all from one sample in a study of cytomegalovirus exposure and HLA in healthy donors. Here immunoSEQ multiplex PCR was the method, and the copy in TCRdb shows in-frame clones only, minus some. The table has about 89,000 clones, approximately 74% seen once. Sequencing was carried out using PBMCs. The receptor set was obtained from a male donor in good health and CMV-seronegative. The CDR3 runs from the conserved cysteine through the conserved F or W. A D gene is named only where the DNA matches it firmly. The size entry is marked missing in some rows and otherwise reads once, few, many or a size class.

TRBJ2-2	.	TRBV15	.	15	CATSREFRGTGELFF	TGTGCCACCAGCAGAGAATTCAGGGGCACCGGGGAGCTGTTTTTT
TRBJ2-1	.	TRBV28	.	15	CATKRDTSGRNEQFF	TGTGCCACCAAAAGGGACACCTCGGGCCGCAATGAGCAGTTCTTC
TRBJ2-3	TRBD1	TRBV5-1	.	16	CASSLAGTGVTDTQYF	TGCGCCAGCAGCTTGGCGGGGACAGGGGTCACAGATACGCAGTATTTT
TRBJ2-4	.	TRBV5-6	once	13	CASSFLAKNIQYF	TGTGCCAGCAGCTTCCTAGCCAAAAACATTCAGTACTTC
TRBJ1-1	TRBD1	TRBV19	.	14	CASSPQDRVTEAFF	TGTGCCAGTAGTCCCCAAGACAGGGTCACTGAAGCTTTCTTT
TRBJ2-1	TRBD1	TRBV7-3	.	15	CASSWTGGDLNEQFF	TGTGCCAGCAGCTGGACAGGGGGCGATTTGAATGAGCAGTTCTTC
TRBJ2-1	TRBD2	TRBV5-8	.	15	CASSYWTSGSDEQFF	TGTGCCAGCAGCTACTGGACTAGCGGGAGCGATGAGCAGTTCTTC
TRBJ2-1	TRBD2	TRBV9	.	17	CASSADLAGESYNEQFF	TGTGCCAGCAGCGCAGACTTAGCGGGAGAATCCTACAATGAGCAGTTCTTC
TRBJ1-2	TRBD1	TRBV27	.	16	CASRYYPGQGAGGYTF	TGTGCCAGCAGATACTACCCGGGACAGGGGGCGGGGGGCTACACCTTC
TRBJ2-7	TRBD2	TRBV19	once	16	CASSSPGLAGLVEQYF	TGTGCCAGTAGTTCACCGGGACTAGCGGGACTAGTCGAGCAGTACTTC
TRBJ2-7	TRBD1	TRBV5-1	few	14	CASSVQGVPYEQYF	TGCGCCAGCAGCGTACAGGGGGTCCCCTACGAGCAGTACTTC
TRBJ2-7	.	TRBV10-3	.	14	CAISGSGTTYEQYF	TGTGCCATCAGTGGGTCAGGAACTACCTACGAGCAGTACTTC
TRBJ2-1	TRBD2	TRBV11-3	.	17	CASSGTSAGNFRNEQFF	TGTGCCAGCAGCGGGACCTCAGCGGGAAACTTTAGGAATGAGCAGTTCTTC
TRBJ1-5	.	TRBV9	.	17	CASSVERGGPSNQPQHF	TGTGCCAGCAGCGTAGAGCGGGGAGGTCCAAGCAATCAGCCCCAGCATTTT
TRBJ2-7	.	TRBV16	.	12	CASSHNSYEQYF	TGTGCCAGCAGCCACAACTCCTACGAGCAGTACTTC
TRBJ2-1	.	TRBV9	.	15	CASSVGGNGVNEQFF	TGTGCCAGCAGCGTAGGCGGGAATGGAGTCAATGAGCAGTTCTTC
TRBJ1-1	TRBD1	TRBV6-1	few	15	CASSSTGAGNTEAFF	TGTGCCAGCAGCTCGACAGGGGCCGGGAACACTGAAGCTTTCTTT
TRBJ2-3	TRBD2	TRBV10-3	.	17	CAISGGGAGGPSDTQYF	TGTGCCATCAGTGGGGGGGGCGCGGGAGGGCCATCGGATACGCAGTATTTT
TRBJ2-2	.	TRBV30	.	15	CAWNLSPGATGELFF	TGTGCCTGGAACCTCTCCCCGGGTGCCACCGGGGAGCTGTTTTTT
TRBJ2-5	TRBD2	TRBV2	once	15	CASRGGGSIQETQYF	TGTGCCAGCAGGGGCGGCGGGAGTATACAAGAGACCCAGTACTTC
TRBJ1-3	TRBD1	TRBV13	.	14	CASSLVQGRNTIYF	TGTGCCAGCAGCTTAGTACAGGGGAGAAACACCATATATTTT
TRBJ2-5	.	TRBV2	once	15	CASSTSRGEQETQYF	TGTGCCAGCAGTACCTCCAGGGGCGAGCAAGAGACCCAGTACTTC
TRBJ1-2	TRBD1	TRBV25-1	.	14	CASRLEGDRAGYTF	TGTGCCAGCAGACTCGAAGGGGACAGGGCTGGCTACACCTTC
TRBJ1-3	.	TRBV9	.	13	CASAGTGGNTIYF	TGTGCCAGCGCGGGGACCGGTGGAAACACCATATATTTT
TRBJ2-5	TRBD2	TRBV29-1	.	13	CSAQTSGQETQYF	TGCAGCGCCCAGACTAGCGGGCAAGAGACCCAGTACTTC
TRBJ2-7	.	TRBV27	.	17	CASSLWGGTEGRNEQYF	TGTGCCAGCAGTTTGTGGGGAGGAACAGAGGGAAGAAACGAGCAGTACTTC
TRBJ1-5	.	TRBV27	few	14	CASSFRGHNQPQHF	TGTGCCAGCAGTTTTCGGGGTCACAATCAGCCCCAGCATTTT